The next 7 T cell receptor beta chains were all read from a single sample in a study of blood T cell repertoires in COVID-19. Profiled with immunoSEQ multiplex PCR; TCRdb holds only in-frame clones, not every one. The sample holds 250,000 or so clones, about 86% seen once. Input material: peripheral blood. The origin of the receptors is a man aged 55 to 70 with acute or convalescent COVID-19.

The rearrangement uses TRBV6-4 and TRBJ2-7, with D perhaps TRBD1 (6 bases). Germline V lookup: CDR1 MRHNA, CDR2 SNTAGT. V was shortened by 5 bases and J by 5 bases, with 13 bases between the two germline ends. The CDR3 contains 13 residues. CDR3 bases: TGTGCCAGCAGTTCTACAGGGAGCAACGAGCAGTACTTC. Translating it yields CASSSTGSNEQYF.

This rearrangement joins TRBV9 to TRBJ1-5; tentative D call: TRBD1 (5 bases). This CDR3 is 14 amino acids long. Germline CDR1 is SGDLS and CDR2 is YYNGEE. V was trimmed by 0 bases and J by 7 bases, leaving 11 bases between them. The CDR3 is CASSVAAAGQPQHF. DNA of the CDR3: TGTGCCAGCAGCGTAGCCGCAGCAGGGCAGCCCCAGCATTTT. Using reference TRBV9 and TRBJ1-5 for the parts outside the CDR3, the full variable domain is DSGVTQTPKHLITATGQRVTLRCSPRSGDLSVYWYQQSLDQGLQFLIQYYNGEERAKGNILERFSAQQFPDLHSELNLSSLELGDSALYFCASSVAAAGQPQHFGDGTRLSIL.

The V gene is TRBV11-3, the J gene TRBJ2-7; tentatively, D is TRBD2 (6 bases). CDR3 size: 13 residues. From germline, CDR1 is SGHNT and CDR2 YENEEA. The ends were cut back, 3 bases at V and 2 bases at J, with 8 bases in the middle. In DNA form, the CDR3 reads TGTGCCAGCAGCTTGGGGGGACCCTACGAGCAGTACTTC. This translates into CASSLGGPYEQYF.

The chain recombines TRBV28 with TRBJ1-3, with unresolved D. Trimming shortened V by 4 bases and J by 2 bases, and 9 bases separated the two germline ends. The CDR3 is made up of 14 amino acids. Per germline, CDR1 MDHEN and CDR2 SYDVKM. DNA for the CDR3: TGTGCCAGCAGTTCGCCCCCTACTGGAAACACCATATATTTT. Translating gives CASSSPPTGNTIYF.

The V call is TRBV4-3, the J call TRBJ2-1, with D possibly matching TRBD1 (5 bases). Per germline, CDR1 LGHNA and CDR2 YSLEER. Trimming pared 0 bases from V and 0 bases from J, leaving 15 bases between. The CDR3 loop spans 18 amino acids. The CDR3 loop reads CASSQDGSGSSSYNEQFF. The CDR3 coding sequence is TGCGCCAGCAGCCAAGATGGGTCAGGGTCGAGCTCCTACAATGAGCAGTTCTTC.

The CDR3 sequence is CASSSRASGSDTQYF. The CDR3, as DNA: TGTGCCAGCAGCTCACGGGCTAGCGGGTCAGATACGCAGTATTTT. This chain connects TRBV7-9 to TRBJ2-3, with 8 bases lining up with TRBD2. The CDR3 sequence is 15 residues long. V shed 4 bases and J 4 bases; nucleotides not matched to a gene: 7. The V gene's germline CDR1 is SEHNR and CDR2 FQNEAQ (reference sequence).

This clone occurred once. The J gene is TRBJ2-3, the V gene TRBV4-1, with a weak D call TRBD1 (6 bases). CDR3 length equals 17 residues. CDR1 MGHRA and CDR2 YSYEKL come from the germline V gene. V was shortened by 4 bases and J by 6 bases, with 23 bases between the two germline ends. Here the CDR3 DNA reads TGCGCCAGCAGCCGGGATTACAACAGGGCAACCCAGGATACGCAGTATTTT. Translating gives CASSRDYNRATQDTQYF.